This record looks at one T cell receptor beta chain sequence and its context. Its antigen has not been determined. Base qualities are not provided; no much larger clone lies one nucleotide away. The library was built by means of the immunoSEQ multiplex PCR assay. For the multiplex PCR, a mixture combining 60 forward primers for TCR Vbeta segments and 13 reverse primers for TCR Jbeta segments was used. The CDR3 region of rearranged TCR beta genes was amplified from genomic DNA with a multiplex PCR assay. The amplified TCR beta libraries were sequenced on the Illumina HiSeq System as 87-base-pair reads. The authors' analysis ran thus. Across the 500 to 850 repertoires, a later analysis counted about 81 million unique TCR beta chains, some 11 million of which were shared by at least two donors. Raw reads were error-corrected and collapsed into unique sequences by a nearest-neighbor algorithm in which closely related sequences were merged to remove PCR and sequencing errors. To assign V, D and J gene segments, CDR3 sequences were aligned to IMGT reference sequences. For a sequence to be retained, at least a six-nucleotide match to both a V gene segment and a J gene segment was required. Rearrangements were classified as productive when the CDR3 lacked stop codons and remained in frame with V and J, and all other rearrangements were classified as non-productive. Following IMGT convention, CDR3 was defined as the stretch from the second conserved V-encoded cysteine up to the conserved J-encoded phenylalanine. The earlier analysis of some 550 of the donors excluded any sequence lacking an unambiguous match to a single V gene segment. In an earlier analysis of about 590 of the donors, a V segment was called functional when productive rearrangements were above 56.7%, and segregating when the standard deviation between donors exceeded 5%. A statistical classification framework was built to diagnose cytomegalovirus status from the catalog of TCR beta chain sequences. In a later analysis, TCR nucleotide sequences were compared against IMGT/GENE-DB human TR gene sequences so that V and J genes could be assigned. In a later analysis, CDR3 sequences and most-parsimonious VDJ recombination scenarios were assigned using the TCRdist pipeline. A later analysis defined each TCR beta chain by its CDR3 amino acid sequence plus V-gene family, and excluded reads lacking a unique V-gene family. A later analysis removed several hundred highly shared, low-generation-probability nucleotide sequences to deal with suspected cross-contamination and a sequencing artifact. In a later analysis, a clonal expansion index was calculated for each public chain from normalized within-repertoire ranks of inferred template counts. In a later analysis, generation probabilities were computed using a VDJ recombination model fitted to out-of-frame rearrangements, and the results were checked against IGoR. Hypergeometric tests were used in a later analysis to score TCR-TCR, TCR-HLA and TCR-CMV co-occurrence, with a repertoire-size bias correction applied to the TCR pairs. False discovery rates were estimated in a later analysis by permuting HLA or CMV assignments 20 times. In a later analysis, co-occurring TCRs were grouped using DBSCAN, with TCRdist sequence similarity added in when clustering inside HLA-allele-positive subsets. For co-occurrence clustering, repertoires with fewer than 30,000 or more than 120,000 public chains were excluded, along with about five repertoires with anomalous nucleotide sharing. TCRdb's version of the immuneACCESS table is confined to in-frame rearrangements and falls short of the full clone set. An unresolved V gene accounts for under half of the shortfall where checked; the remainder is of unknown origin. The DNA gave D and trimming, while V, J and clone size come from that table. This sample has approximately 290,000 clones in its table, and 80% of those were observed once. Clones ranked in the top ten supply about 0.3% of the sample.

The cohort comprised several hundred healthy bone marrow donors. Cohort members were all nominally healthy when sampled, although unrecorded immune exposures were likely present. The donor tested CMV seronegative, placing the donor among the 350 or so seronegative members of the cohort. A peripheral blood sample was collected from each donor, and TCR beta sequencing was performed on peripheral blood mononuclear cells. The Qiagen DNeasy Blood Extraction Kit was used to extract genomic DNA from the blood cell samples. This sample is part of a study of cytomegalovirus exposure and HLA in healthy donors (dated by TCRdb to the late 2010s). For context, the study as a whole: In an earlier analysis of several hundred of the donors, about 270 Gb of sequence data and 120 million or so unique TCR beta sequences from about 179 million T cells were reported. An early release that covered some 640 HLA-typed donors contained around 300 gigabases of sequencing data and some 87 million unique TCR sequences. Of the roughly 400 genotyped donors, approximately 83% fell in the genetic ancestry cluster associated with self-reported Caucasian donors. The study aimed to test whether signatures of past pathogen exposure could be identified by cataloging public T cell receptors. The study used immunosequencing to profile the T cell repertoires of under 700 subjects and linked those repertoires to cytomegalovirus serostatus. In addition to the first cohort of approximately 650 subjects, a separate validation cohort of under 150 different subjects was used. To predict cytomegalovirus infection status, the study brought together high-throughput TCR immunosequencing, statistical association of individual TCRs with disease status, and machine learning. A later analysis re-examined previously published TCR beta repertoires from roughly 650 donors and added high-resolution HLA genotyping to investigate patterns of TCR occurrence. Rather than using new phenotypic data, the later analysis identified candidate immune exposures from TCR beta sequences and from how often those sequences occurred across donors. In an earlier analysis of 550 to 700 of the donors, high-throughput TCR beta sequencing was used to judge whether each TCR beta V gene segment behaved as functional or pseudogenic. Alongside the repertoire data, information on donor age, sex, ethnicity and CMV serostatus was compiled. In a later genetic analysis, genome-wide SNP genotypes for about three fifths of the roughly 670 donors were used, and that subset was treated as a discovery cohort. All discovery cohort repertoires had been generated on a single sequencing platform. Both class I and class II loci were covered by HLA typing, at four-digit resolution. The number of donors typed differed by locus, with 629-630 for A, B, C, DRB1 and DQB1, over 500 for DQA1, nearly 610 for DPA1, and around 430 for DPB1. A few DR-DQ haplotypes were handled as single units for association and clustering because linkage in the cohort was strong. Among some 400 genotyped donors of the cohort, an average of approximately 240,000 unique TCR beta nucleotide sequences was sequenced per donor, of which 15% to 20% were non-productive.

The research as a whole found: Correlated functional status among segregating V segments might reflect linkage disequilibrium, but an unknown experimental factor could not be ruled out. A few of the identified cytomegalovirus-associated TCR beta chains were confirmed in vitro to be specific for cytomegalovirus antigens. A later analysis found that HLA-associated TCR beta chains were more clonally expanded and had lower generation probabilities than equally common non-associated chains. Cytomegalovirus status was reported to be diagnosed by the classifier with high specificity and sensitivity in both the original and validation cohorts. In the study, some 160 TCR beta chains were listed as associated with cytomegalovirus. Because HLA typing was missing for some donors at each locus, association tests included only the typed subset. Immune exposure information for the cohort was limited to CMV serostatus. The authors suggested that the approach could potentially be generalized to other disease states and immunological phenotypes. The earlier analysis of a few hundred of the donors excluded approximately 17 rarely observed V segments, including chromosome 9 orphons, because counts were too low. A later genetic analysis associated a missense DCLRE1C variant with V-gene and J-gene trimming of TCR beta chains, and an independent cohort replicated the association. The presence/absence analyses assumed that sequencing depth was roughly uniform across donors, and that assumption may not be true. Specific HLA alleles were associated with some 15,000 TCR beta sequences at a false discovery rate of 0.05 in a later analysis. A group of highly shared sequence variants was considered likely to be a technical artifact of the sequencing pipeline. According to a later genetic analysis, donors in an Asian-associated ancestry cluster had fewer N-insertions in productive TCRs than the roughly 670-donor mean. In a later analysis, the rate of TCR association differed among HLA loci, with DRB1 alleles having the most associated TCRs and HLA-C alleles having the fewest. A later analysis reported that several top co-occurrence clusters appeared linked to parvovirus B19, influenza, CMV and Epstein-Barr virus. When HLA alleles, especially DR and DQ, strongly co-occurred, attributing TCR associations to individual alleles was difficult. While some public TCRs were present in many individuals, most TCR sequences turned up only very rarely across donors. A later analysis found that most CMV-associated TCR beta chains appeared HLA-restricted, with HLA associations seemingly driven largely by CMV exposure. Some IMGT-functional V segments, including TRBV6-2 and TRBV6-3, could not be told apart with the 87-base-pair reads, so those segments were excluded. A further reported finding was that TCR beta sequences accurately predicted the HLA-A and HLA-B alleles for most subjects in the first cohort. In an earlier analysis of fewer than 700 of the donors, most TCR beta V segments appeared in productive rearrangements about 87% or about 30% of the time, broadly matching IMGT annotations. The cohort was sequenced for TCR beta chains only, and without alpha or paired-chain data the features that could be detected were limited.

There are 11 amino acids in the CDR3, from cysteine to phenylalanine inclusive. Only the CDR3 DNA stays, 33 bases, in frame from base 1. Trimming costs V 8 bases and J 8 bases, and their ends lie 15 bases apart. The germline V gene (reference sequence) gives CDR1 as DFQATT and CDR2 as SNEGSKA. Source material: PBMCs. This TCR was sampled from a girl aged 2 to 10 in good health and CMV-seronegative. The chain is assembled from TRBV20-1 and TRBJ1-2; TRBD1 is a weak D gene call, 5 bases matching. In nucleotides, the sequence is TGCAGTTGTCTGGCAGGGCCAGGCTACACCTTC. Protein translation: CSCLAGPGYTF.